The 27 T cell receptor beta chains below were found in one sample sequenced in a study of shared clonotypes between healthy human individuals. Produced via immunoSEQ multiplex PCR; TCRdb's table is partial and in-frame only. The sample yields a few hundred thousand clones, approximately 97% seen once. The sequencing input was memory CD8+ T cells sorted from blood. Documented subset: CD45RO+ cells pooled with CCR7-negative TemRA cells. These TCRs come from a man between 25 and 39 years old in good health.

CDR3 sequence (DNA): TGTGCCAGCTCACCAAGCGGGACAGGGTGGGTCAATGAGCAGTTCTTC. This translates into CASSPSGTGWVNEQFF. The gene calls are TRBV18 and TRBJ2-1, with TRBD1 matching over 9 bases. Germline V gene sequence: CDR1 KGHSH, CDR2 LQKENI. The junction had 8 bases not matched to a gene; V was cut back by 2 bases and J by 6 bases. CDR3 length equals 16 residues.

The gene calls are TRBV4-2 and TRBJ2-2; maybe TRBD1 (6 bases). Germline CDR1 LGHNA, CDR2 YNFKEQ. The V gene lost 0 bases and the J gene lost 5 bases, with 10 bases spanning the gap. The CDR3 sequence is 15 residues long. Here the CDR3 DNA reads TGTGCCAGCAGCCAAGATCCCCAGGGGACCGGGGAGCTGTTTTTT. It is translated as CASSQDPQGTGELFF.

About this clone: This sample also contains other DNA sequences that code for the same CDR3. The CDR3 sequence: CAISEGDTEAFF. The CDR3 DNA follows: TGTGCCATCAGTGAGGGGGATACTGAAGCTTTCTTT. This chain connects TRBV10-3 to TRBJ1-1, with D hard to call. The germline V and J ends were trimmed by 2 bases and 5 bases, with 6 bases remaining between them. Germline V gives CDR1 ENHRY, CDR2 SYGVKD. CDR3 length equals 12 residues.

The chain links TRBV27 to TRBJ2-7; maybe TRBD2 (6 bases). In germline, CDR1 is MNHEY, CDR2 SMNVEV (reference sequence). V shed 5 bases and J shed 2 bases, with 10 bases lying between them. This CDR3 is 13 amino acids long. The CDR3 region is CASSRTKAYEQYF. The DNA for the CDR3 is TGTGCCAGCAGTCGGACTAAGGCCTACGAGCAGTACTTC.

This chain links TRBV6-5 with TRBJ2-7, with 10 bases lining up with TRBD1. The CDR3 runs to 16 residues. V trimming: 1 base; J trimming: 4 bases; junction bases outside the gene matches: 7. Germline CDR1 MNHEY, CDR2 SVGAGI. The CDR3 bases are TGTGCCAGCAGTTACTTACCGGGACAGGGGTCGTACGAGCAGTACTTC. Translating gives CASSYLPGQGSYEQYF.

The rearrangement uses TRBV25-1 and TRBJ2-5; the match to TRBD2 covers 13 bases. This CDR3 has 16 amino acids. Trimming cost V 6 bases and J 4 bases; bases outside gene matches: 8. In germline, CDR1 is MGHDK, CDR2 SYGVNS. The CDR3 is CASRGLAGASGETQYF. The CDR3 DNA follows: TGTGCCAGCAGAGGACTAGCGGGAGCATCGGGAGAGACCCAGTACTTC.

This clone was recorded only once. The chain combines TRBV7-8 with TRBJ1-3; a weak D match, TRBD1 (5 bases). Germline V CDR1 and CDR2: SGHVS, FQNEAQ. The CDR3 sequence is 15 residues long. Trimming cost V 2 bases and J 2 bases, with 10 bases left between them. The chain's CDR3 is CASSLIRAAGNTIYF. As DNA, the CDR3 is TGTGCCAGCAGCTTAATCAGGGCGGCTGGAAACACCATATATTTT.

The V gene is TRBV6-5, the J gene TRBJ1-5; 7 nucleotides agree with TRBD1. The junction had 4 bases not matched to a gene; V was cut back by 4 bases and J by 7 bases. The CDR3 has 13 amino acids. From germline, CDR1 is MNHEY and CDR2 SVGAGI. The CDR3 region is CASSSYRGQPQHF. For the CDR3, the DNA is TGTGCCAGCAGTTCTTACAGGGGCCAGCCCCAGCATTTT.

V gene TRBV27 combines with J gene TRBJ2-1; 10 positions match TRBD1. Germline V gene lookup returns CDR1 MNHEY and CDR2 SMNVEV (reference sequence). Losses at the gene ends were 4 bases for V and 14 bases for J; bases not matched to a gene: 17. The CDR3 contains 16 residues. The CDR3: CASSYTGTGVPGLKFF. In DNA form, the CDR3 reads TGTGCCAGCAGTTACACCGGGACAGGGGTTCCCGGGCTAAAGTTCTTC.

Here the CDR3 reads CASSFRLAGTGANVLTF. The DNA for the CDR3 is TGTGCCAGCAGCTTTAGACTAGCCGGGACTGGGGCCAACGTCCTGACTTTC. The rearrangement uses TRBV7-6 and TRBJ2-6, with 7 bases that match TRBD2. Unmatched junction bases numbered 7, after V lost 3 bases and J lost 2 bases. From germline, CDR1 is SGHVS and CDR2 FNYEAQ. This CDR3 has 17 residues.

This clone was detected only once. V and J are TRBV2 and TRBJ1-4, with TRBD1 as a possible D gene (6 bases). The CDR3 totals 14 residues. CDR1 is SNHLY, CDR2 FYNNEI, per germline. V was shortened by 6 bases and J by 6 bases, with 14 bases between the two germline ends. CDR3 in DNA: TGTGCCAGCAGCGTCACGGGGGCCTATGAAAAACTGTTTTTT. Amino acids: CASSVTGAYEKLFF. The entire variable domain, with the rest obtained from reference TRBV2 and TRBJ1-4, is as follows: EPEVTQTPSHQVTQMGQEVILRCVPISNHLYFYWYRQILGQKVEFLVSFYNNEISEKSEIFDDQFSVERPDGSNFTLKIRSTKLEDSAMYFCASSVTGAYEKLFFGSGTQLSVL.

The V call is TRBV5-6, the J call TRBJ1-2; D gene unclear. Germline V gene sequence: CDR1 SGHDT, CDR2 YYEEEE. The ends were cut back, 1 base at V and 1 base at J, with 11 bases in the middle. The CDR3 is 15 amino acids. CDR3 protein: CASSLWAGSNYGYTF. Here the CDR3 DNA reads TGTGCCAGCAGCTTGTGGGCAGGTAGTAACTATGGCTACACCTTC.

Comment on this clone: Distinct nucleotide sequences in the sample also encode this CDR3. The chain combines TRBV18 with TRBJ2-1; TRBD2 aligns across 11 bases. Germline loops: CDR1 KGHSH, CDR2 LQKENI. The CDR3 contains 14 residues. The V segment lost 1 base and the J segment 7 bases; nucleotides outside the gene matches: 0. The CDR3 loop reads CASSPLAGGNEQFF. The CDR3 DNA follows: TGTGCCAGCTCACCACTAGCGGGAGGGAATGAGCAGTTCTTC.

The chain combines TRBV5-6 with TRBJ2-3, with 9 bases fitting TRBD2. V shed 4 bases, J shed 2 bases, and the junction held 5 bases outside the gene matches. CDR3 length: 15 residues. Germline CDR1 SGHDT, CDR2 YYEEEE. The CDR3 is CASSTLAGITDTQYF. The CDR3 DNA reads TGTGCCAGCAGCACCCTAGCGGGAATCACAGATACGCAGTATTTT.

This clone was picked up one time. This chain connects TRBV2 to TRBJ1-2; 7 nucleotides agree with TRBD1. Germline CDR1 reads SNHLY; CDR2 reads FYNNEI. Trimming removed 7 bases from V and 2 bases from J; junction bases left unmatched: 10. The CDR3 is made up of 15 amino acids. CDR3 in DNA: TGTGCCAGCACCGCGCGGGGACAGACAAACTATGGCTACACCTTC. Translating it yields CASTARGQTNYGYTF.

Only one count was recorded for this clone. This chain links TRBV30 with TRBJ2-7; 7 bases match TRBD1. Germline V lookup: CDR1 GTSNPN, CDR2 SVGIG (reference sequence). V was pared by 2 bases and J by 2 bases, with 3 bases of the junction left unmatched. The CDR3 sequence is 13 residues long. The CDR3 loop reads CAWSSGTAYEQYF. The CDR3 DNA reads TGTGCCTGGAGTTCCGGGACAGCCTACGAGCAGTACTTC.

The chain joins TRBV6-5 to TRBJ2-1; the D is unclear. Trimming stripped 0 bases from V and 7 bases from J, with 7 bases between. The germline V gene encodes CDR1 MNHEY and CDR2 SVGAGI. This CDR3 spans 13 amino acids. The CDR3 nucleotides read TGTGCCAGCAGTTACTCGAATGTGAATGAGCAGTTCTTC. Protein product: CASSYSNVNEQFF.

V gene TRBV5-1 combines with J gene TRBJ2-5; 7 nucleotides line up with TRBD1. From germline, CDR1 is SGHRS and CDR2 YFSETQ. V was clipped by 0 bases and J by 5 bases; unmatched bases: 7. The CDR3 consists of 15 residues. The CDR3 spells CASSLEGGWPETQYF. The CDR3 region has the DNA TGCGCCAGCAGCTTGGAAGGGGGCTGGCCCGAGACCCAGTACTTC.

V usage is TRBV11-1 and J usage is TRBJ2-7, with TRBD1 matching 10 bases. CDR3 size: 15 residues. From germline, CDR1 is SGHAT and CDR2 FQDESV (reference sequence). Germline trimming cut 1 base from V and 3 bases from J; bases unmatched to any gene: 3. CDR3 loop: CASSLVGTGDYEQYF. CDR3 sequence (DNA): TGTGCCAGCAGCTTAGTGGGGACAGGGGACTACGAGCAGTACTTC.

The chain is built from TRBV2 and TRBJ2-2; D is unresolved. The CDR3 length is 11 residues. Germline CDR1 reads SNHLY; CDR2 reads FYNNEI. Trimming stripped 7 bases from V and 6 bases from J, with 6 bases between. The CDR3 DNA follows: TGTGCCAGCATCTGGGCCGGGGAGCTGTTTTTT. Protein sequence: CASIWAGELFF.

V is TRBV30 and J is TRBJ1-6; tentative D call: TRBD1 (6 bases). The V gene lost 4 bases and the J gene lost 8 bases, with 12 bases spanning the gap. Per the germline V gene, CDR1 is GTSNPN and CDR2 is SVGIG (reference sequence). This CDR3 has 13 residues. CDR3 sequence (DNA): TGTGCCTGGAATAGGGGGGGGTATTCACCCCTCCACTTT. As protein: CAWNRGGYSPLHF.

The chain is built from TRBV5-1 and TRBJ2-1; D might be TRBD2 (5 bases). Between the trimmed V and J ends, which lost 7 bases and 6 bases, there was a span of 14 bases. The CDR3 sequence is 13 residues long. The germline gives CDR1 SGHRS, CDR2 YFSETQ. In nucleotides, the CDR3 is TGCGCCAGCTGCCCGGACGGACTCAATGAGCAGTTCTTC. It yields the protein CASCPDGLNEQFF.

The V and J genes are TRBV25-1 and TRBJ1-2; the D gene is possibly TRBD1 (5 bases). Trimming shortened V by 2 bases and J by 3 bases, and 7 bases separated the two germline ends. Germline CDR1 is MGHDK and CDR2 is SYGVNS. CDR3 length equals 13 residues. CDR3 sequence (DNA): TGTGCCAGCAGTGAACGGGGGTACTATGGCTACACCTTC. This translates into CASSERGYYGYTF.

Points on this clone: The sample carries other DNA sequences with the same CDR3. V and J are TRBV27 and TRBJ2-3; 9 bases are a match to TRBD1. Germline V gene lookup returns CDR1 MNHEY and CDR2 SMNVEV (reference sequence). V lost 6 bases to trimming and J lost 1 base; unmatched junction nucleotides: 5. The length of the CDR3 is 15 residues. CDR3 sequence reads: CASSSRTGGTDTQYF. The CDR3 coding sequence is TGTGCCAGCAGCAGCCGGACAGGGGGCACAGATACGCAGTATTTT.

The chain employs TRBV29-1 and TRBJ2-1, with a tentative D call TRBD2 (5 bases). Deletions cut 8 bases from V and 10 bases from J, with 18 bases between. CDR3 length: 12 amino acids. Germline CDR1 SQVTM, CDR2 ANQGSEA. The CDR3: CSLLMGSEEQFF. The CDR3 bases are TGCAGCCTCCTTATGGGGAGTGAGGAGCAGTTCTTC.

The CDR3 reads CAFSRGIEVDTQYF. The DNA of the CDR3 is TGTGCTTTCTCGAGGGGGATTGAAGTAGATACGCAGTATTTT. The chain joins TRBV30 to TRBJ2-3; maybe TRBD1 (6 bases). The CDR3 length is 14 residues. Germline V gene lookup returns CDR1 GTSNPN and CDR2 SVGIG (reference sequence).

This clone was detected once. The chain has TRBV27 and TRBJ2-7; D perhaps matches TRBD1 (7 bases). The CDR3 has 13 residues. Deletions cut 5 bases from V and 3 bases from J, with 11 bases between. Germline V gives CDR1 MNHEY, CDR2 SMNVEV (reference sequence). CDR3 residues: CASSHQGGYEQYF. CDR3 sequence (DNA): TGTGCCAGCAGTCACCAGGGGGGCTACGAGCAGTACTTC.